Following are 29 T cell receptor beta chains from one sample sequenced in a study of cytomegalovirus exposure and HLA in healthy donors. Amplification used 60 Vbeta primers and 13 Jbeta primers. Profiling relied on immunoSEQ multiplex PCR, and the TCRdb table lists in-frame clones only, not all of them. In the table there are over 150,000 clones, 68% of which are singletons. Sequences were obtained from PBMCs. These receptors originate from a woman in her forties in good health and CMV-seropositive.

The CDR3 is CASSWDRGPPNEQFF. CDR3 nucleotide sequence: TGTGCCAGCAGCTGGGACAGGGGGCCCCCCAATGAGCAGTTCTTC. The chain joins TRBV5-6 to TRBJ2-1, with 12 bases aligning to TRBD1. The CDR3 has 15 amino acids. Germline V gives CDR1 SGHDT, CDR2 YYEEEE. Trimming cost V 3 bases and J 6 bases; bases outside gene matches: 4.

The table lists this clone with a count of one. V gene TRBV27 combines with J gene TRBJ2-7, with 7 bases aligning to TRBD1. The germline CDR1 and CDR2 sequences are MNHEY and SMNVEV (reference sequence). The CDR3 runs to 14 residues. Trimming took 5 bases from V and 5 from J; bases not matched to a gene: 9. The CDR3: CASSLQGLGDEQYF. As DNA, the CDR3 is TGTGCCAGCAGTCTACAGGGGCTAGGGGACGAGCAGTACTTC.

This chain uses TRBV6-5 with TRBJ1-1, with D uncertain. CDR1 and CDR2 (germline): MNHEY, SVGAGI. Trimming cost V 1 base and J 4 bases, with 13 bases left between them. The CDR3 is 15 amino acids. The CDR3 region has the DNA TGTGCCAGCAGTTACTTGACGGCCGGAGGCACTGAAGCTTTCTTT. Its protein is CASSYLTAGGTEAFF.

This chain uses TRBV4-3 with TRBJ1-4; D possibly corresponds to TRBD1 (5 bases). Trimming stripped 1 base from V and 0 bases from J, with 15 bases between. Germline V CDR1 and CDR2: LGHNA, YSLEER. The CDR3 consists of 18 residues. CDR3 residues: CASSQGPDSSATNEKLFF. As DNA, the CDR3 is TGCGCCAGCAGCCAAGGGCCCGACAGCTCGGCAACTAATGAAAAACTGTTTTTT.

The rearrangement uses TRBV7-2 and TRBJ2-2; 8 bases are shared with TRBD2. This CDR3 has 15 amino acids. V lost 6 bases and J lost 6; bases outside the gene matches: 9. The germline CDR1 and CDR2 sequences are SGHTA and FQGNSA. CDR3 in DNA: TGTGCCAGCAGACGAGAGGCGGGGGGTTCCGGGGAGCTGTTTTTT. This encodes CASRREAGGSGELFF.

The chain carries TRBV7-2 and TRBJ1-6; D unresolved. Trimming took off 2 bases at V and 2 bases at J, with 10 bases between the two ends. The CDR3 has 16 residues. The V gene's germline CDR1 is SGHTA and CDR2 FQGNSA. The CDR3: CASSLLGSPYNSPLHF. CDR3 nucleotide sequence: TGTGCCAGCAGCTTACTAGGTTCCCCCTATAATTCACCCCTCCACTTT.

V and J are TRBV19 and TRBJ2-3; TRBD2 agrees at 9 bases. This CDR3 is built from 17 residues. The V gene's germline CDR1 is LNHDA and CDR2 SQIVND (reference sequence). The V segment lost 0 bases and the J segment 6 bases; nucleotides outside the gene matches: 10. Written as DNA, the CDR3 is TGTGCCAGTAGTATAGATCGGGCGGGAGGGCCGGGGGATACGCAGTATTTT. The encoded protein is CASSIDRAGGPGDTQYF. Drawing the rest from reference TRBV19 and TRBJ2-3, the complete variable domain is DGGITQSPKYLFRKEGQNVTLSCEQNLNHDAMYWYRQDPGQGLRLIYYSQIVNDFQKGDIAEGYSVSREKKESFPLTVTSAQKNPTAFYLCASSIDRAGGPGDTQYFGPGTRLTVL.

The chain recombines TRBV5-4 with TRBJ2-5; the match to TRBD2 covers 7 bases. The CDR3 runs to 15 residues. V dropped 4 bases and J dropped 1; count of bases not matched to a gene: 7. The germline V gene has CDR1 SGHNT and CDR2 YYREEE (reference sequence). The CDR3 region has the DNA TGTGCCAGCAGCCCCGGTGGGGGGGGCCAAGAGACCCAGTACTTC. Translated: CASSPGGGGQETQYF. Looking up the rest from reference TRBV5-4 and TRBJ2-5 gives the full variable domain: ETGVTQSPTHLIKTRGQQVTLRCSSQSGHNTVSWYQQALGQGPQFIFQYYREEENGRGNFPPRFSGLQFPNYSSELNVNALELDDSALYLCASSPGGGGQETQYFGPGTRLLVL.

The V call is TRBV2, the J call TRBJ1-2, with TRBD1 as a possible D gene (5 bases). The CDR3 sequence is 14 residues long. Looked up from germline, CDR1 is SNHLY and CDR2 is FYNNEI. The V gene lost 3 bases and the J gene lost 8 bases, with 16 bases spanning the gap. CDR3 bases: TGTGCCAGCAGTGACCTCAGGGAAGCCGGGGGCTACACCTTC. As protein: CASSDLREAGGYTF. The full variable domain, its missing parts supplied by reference TRBV2 and TRBJ1-2, is EPEVTQTPSHQVTQMGQEVILRCVPISNHLYFYWYRQILGQKVEFLVSFYNNEISEKSEIFDDQFSVERPDGSNFTLKIRSTKLEDSAMYFCASSDLREAGGYTFGSGTRLTVV.

This chain connects TRBV18 to TRBJ2-5; TRBD1 might be the D (6 bases). The V end lost 3 bases, the J end lost 1 base, and 9 bases lay between the germline ends. The CDR3 contains 14 residues. The germline V gene has CDR1 KGHSH and CDR2 LQKENI. CDR3 loop: CASSPGQFQETQYF. The CDR3 coding sequence is TGTGCCAGCTCACCTGGACAGTTCCAAGAGACCCAGTACTTC.

This clone has only a few counts. This rearrangement joins TRBV6-6 to TRBJ1-4, with a possible D match to TRBD1 (5 bases). Germline CDR1 reads MNHNY; CDR2 reads SVGAGI (reference sequence). The CDR3 is made up of 15 amino acids. V was cut by 2 bases and J by 12 bases, with 19 bases left in between. This CDR3 reads CASSYPTRGGGELFF. CDR3 sequence (DNA): TGTGCCAGCAGTTACCCAACTCGGGGGGGAGGTGAACTGTTTTTT.

The rearrangement uses TRBV14 and TRBJ2-2; D is possibly TRBD1 (6 bases). The length of the CDR3 is 14 residues. The germline V and J ends were trimmed by 5 bases and 5 bases, with 12 bases remaining between them. CDR1 is SGHDN, CDR2 FVKESK, per germline. In DNA, the CDR3 is TGTGCCAGCAGCTCGTTAGGGGGTACCGGGGAGCTGTTTTTT. This encodes CASSSLGGTGELFF.

V and J are TRBV7-9 and TRBJ2-2, with 9 bases identical to TRBD2. CDR3 length: 16 amino acids. V lost 1 base and J lost 5; bases outside the gene matches: 5. Germline values: CDR1 SEHNR, CDR2 FQNEAQ (reference sequence). In DNA, the CDR3 is TGTGCCAGCAGCTTAGACGGCAGCGGGAGGACCGGGGAGCTGTTTTTT. Translating gives CASSLDGSGRTGELFF.

This clone was detected a few times. The J gene is TRBJ2-2, the V gene TRBV11-3; D is unclear. The CDR3 consists of 15 residues. Trimming took 4 bases from V and 1 from J, leaving 10 bases between them. Germline V gives CDR1 SGHNT, CDR2 YENEEA. CDR3 in amino acids: CASSSEHKNTGELFF. CDR3 in DNA: TGTGCCAGCAGCTCAGAACACAAGAACACCGGGGAGCTGTTTTTT.

This clone was observed a handful of times. V usage is TRBV18 and J usage is TRBJ2-5; 9 bases agree with TRBD2. Trimming took 0 bases from V and 2 from J; bases not matched to a gene: 1. CDR1 is KGHSH, CDR2 LQKENI, per germline. The CDR3 consists of 15 residues. The chain's CDR3 is CASSPPAGGQETQYF. In DNA, the CDR3 is TGTGCCAGCTCACCACCCGCGGGGGGGCAAGAGACCCAGTACTTC.

In this sample, this clone turned up once. The chain uses TRBV7-8 and TRBJ2-1; TRBD2 matches at 10 bases. The germline CDR1 and CDR2 sequences are SGHVS and FQNEAQ. The V segment lost 4 bases and the J segment 7 bases; nucleotides outside the gene matches: 7. The CDR3 consists of 15 residues. DNA for the CDR3: TGTGCCAGCAGCTCACTAGCGGGATTTGAAAATGAGCAGTTCTTC. Protein: CASSSLAGFENEQFF.

In this sample, this clone turned up once. A junction boundary mismatches the germline segment, possibly from a read error. This chain links TRBV5-1 with TRBJ1-6; TRBD1 matches at 7 bases. The germline V gene encodes CDR1 SGHRS and CDR2 YFSETQ. This CDR3 is built from 14 residues. The CDR3 loop reads CASSVGQVRTPLNF. The DNA for the CDR3 is TGCGCCAGCAGCGTCGGACAGGTCCGGACACCCCTCAACTTT.

CDR3 residues: CASSSAGTGLEKLFF. In nucleotides, the CDR3 is TGTGCCAGCAGCTCGGCCGGGACAGGGCTTGAAAAACTGTTTTTT. The chain has TRBV7-2 and TRBJ1-4, with TRBD1 identical over 9 bases. The germline CDR1 and CDR2 sequences are SGHTA and FQGNSA. This CDR3 comprises 15 residues. The trim removed 4 bases at V and 7 bases at J, leaving 7 bases unmatched. Full variable domain (outside the CDR3, taken from reference TRBV7-2 and TRBJ1-4): GAGVSQSPSNKVTEKGKDVELRCDPISGHTALYWYRQSLGQGLEFLIYFQGNSAPDKSGLPSDRFSAERTGGSVSTLTIQRTQQEDSAVYLCASSSAGTGLEKLFFGSGTQLSVL.

As DNA, the CDR3 is TGCGCCAGCGGACAGGTCAGCTCCTACAATGAGCAGTTCTTC. This gives the protein CASGQVSSYNEQFF. V usage is TRBV5-1 and J usage is TRBJ2-1, with 7 bases lining up with TRBD1. The CDR3 length is 14 residues. Losses at the gene ends were 7 bases for V and 0 bases for J; bases not matched to a gene: 4. Germline CDR1 SGHRS, CDR2 YFSETQ.

This sequence joins TRBV10-3 and TRBJ1-2; D is possibly TRBD1 (5 bases). Germline values: CDR1 ENHRY, CDR2 SYGVKD. This CDR3 region has 15 residues. Trimming left V 6 bases short and J 4 bases short, with 18 bases between. CDR3 in amino acids: CAIRSRGAGGYGYTF. CDR3 nucleotides: TGTGCCATCAGGAGTCGAGGGGCGGGGGGCTATGGCTACACCTTC.

The chain is built from TRBV4-3 and TRBJ2-2, with TRBD1 matching 9 bases. Germline V gene sequence: CDR1 LGHNA, CDR2 YSLEER. CDR3 length: 15 amino acids. V lost 4 bases to trimming and J lost 4 bases; unmatched junction nucleotides: 4. The CDR3 DNA is TGCGCCAGCAGCCTACAGGGGGCAGGCACCGGGGAGCTGTTTTTT. Protein: CASSLQGAGTGELFF.

The chain is built from TRBV12-5 and TRBJ1-5; D remains ambiguous. Germline V gene lookup returns CDR1 LGHNT and CDR2 FRNRAP. CDR3 length equals 9 residues. The DNA of the CDR3 is TGTGCCCCCGGGGAGCCCCAGCATTTT. Protein product: CAPGEPQHF.

This sequence joins TRBV6-5 and TRBJ2-2; D remains ambiguous. Germline loops: CDR1 MNHEY, CDR2 SVGAGI. With 0 bases removed from V and 7 bases from J, the gap between germline ends came to 6 bases. The CDR3 spans 13 residues. CDR3 sequence: CASSYSGFGELFF. The CDR3 DNA sequence: TGTGCCAGCAGTTACTCCGGGTTCGGGGAGCTGTTTTTT.

The rearrangement joins TRBV7-2 to TRBJ2-5, with D possibly TRBD2 on 5 matching bases. The CDR3 loop spans 13 amino acids. Germline CDR1 and CDR2: SGHTA and FQGNSA. Trimming left V 5 bases short and J 3 bases short, with 10 bases between. CDR3 in amino acids: CASSLTREETQYF. The CDR3 DNA is TGTGCCAGCAGCCTCACTAGAGAAGAGACCCAGTACTTC.

The table lists this clone with a count of one. CDR3 sequence reads: CASSVATGTGSSYNSPLHF. The CDR3 nucleotides are TGTGCCAGCAGCGTAGCTACAGGGACAGGGAGCTCCTATAATTCACCCCTCCACTTT. J is TRBJ1-6 and V is TRBV9; TRBD1 matches at 9 bases. The CDR3 runs 19 residues. CDR1 is SGDLS and CDR2 is YYNGEE in the germline V gene. V shed 0 bases, J shed 0 bases, and the junction held 7 bases outside the gene matches.

The V gene is TRBV5-6, the J gene TRBJ2-1; 8 bases agree with TRBD1. V dropped 4 bases and J dropped 3; count of bases not matched to a gene: 9. The CDR3 totals 16 residues. Looked up from germline, CDR1 is SGHDT and CDR2 is YYEEEE. CDR3 nucleotides: TGTGCCAGCAGCCTTATGGACAGGGAGATCTACAATGAGCAGTTCTTC. Amino acids: CASSLMDREIYNEQFF.

The rearrangement links TRBV28 to TRBJ2-1; TRBD2 might be the D (6 bases). Trimming removed 1 base at V and 4 bases at J, with 8 bases between. Germline V gives CDR1 MDHEN, CDR2 SYDVKM. There are 14 residues in the CDR3. In DNA, the CDR3 is TGTGCCAGCAGTTTATTGCGGGAATACAATGAGCAGTTCTTC. Translation: CASSLLREYNEQFF.

The rearrangement uses TRBV27 and TRBJ1-1; the match to TRBD1 covers 8 bases. V shed 4 bases, J shed 0 bases, and the junction held 4 bases outside the gene matches. This CDR3 has 15 residues. CDR1 and CDR2 from the germline V gene are MNHEY and SMNVEV (reference sequence). Here the CDR3 reads CASSSGQVMNTEAFF. In DNA, the CDR3 is TGTGCCAGCAGTTCGGGACAGGTGATGAACACTGAAGCTTTCTTT.

The rearrangement joins TRBV18 to TRBJ1-5; 7 positions agree with TRBD1. CDR3 length equals 13 residues. In germline, CDR1 is KGHSH, CDR2 LQKENI. Unmatched junction bases numbered 4, after V lost 4 bases and J lost 7 bases. CDR3 bases: TGTGCCAGCTCACGCACAGGGGCACAGCCCCAGCATTTT. This encodes CASSRTGAQPQHF.